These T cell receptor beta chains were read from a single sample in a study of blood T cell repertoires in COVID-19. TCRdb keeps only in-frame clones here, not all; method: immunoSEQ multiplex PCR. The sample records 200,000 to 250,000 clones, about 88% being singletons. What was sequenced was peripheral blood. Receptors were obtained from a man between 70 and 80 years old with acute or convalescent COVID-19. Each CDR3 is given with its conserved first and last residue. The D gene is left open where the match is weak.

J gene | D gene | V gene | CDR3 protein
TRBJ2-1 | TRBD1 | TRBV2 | CASSQGQGQFF
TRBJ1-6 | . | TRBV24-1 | CATRQGDGPLHF
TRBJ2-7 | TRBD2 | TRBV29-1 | CSVKGLAGGSSYEQYF
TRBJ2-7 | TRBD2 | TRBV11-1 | CASSLGREYEQYF
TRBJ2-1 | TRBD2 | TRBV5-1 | CASRGTGTSANEQFF
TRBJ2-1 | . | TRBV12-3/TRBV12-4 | CASTLGRDDEQFF
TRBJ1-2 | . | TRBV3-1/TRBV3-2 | CASSQGQAGQGYTF
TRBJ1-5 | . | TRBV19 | CASTAGGNQPQHF
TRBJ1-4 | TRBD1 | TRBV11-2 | CASSTQGAANEKLFF
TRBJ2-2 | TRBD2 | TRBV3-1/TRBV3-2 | CASRRTSGRANTGELFF
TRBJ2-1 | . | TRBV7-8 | CASSPLLYNEQFF
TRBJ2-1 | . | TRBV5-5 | CASSLGLDSTYNEQFF
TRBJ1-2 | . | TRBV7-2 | CASSLVAGVKANYGYTF
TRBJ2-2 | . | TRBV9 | CASSAFQSGQGSLTGELFF
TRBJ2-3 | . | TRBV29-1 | CSLRGGSGTDTQYF
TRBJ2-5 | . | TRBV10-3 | CAISQKGVETQYF
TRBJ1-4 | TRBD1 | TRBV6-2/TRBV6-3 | CASSPRGREKLFF
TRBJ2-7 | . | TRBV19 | CASSPAFRSYEQYF
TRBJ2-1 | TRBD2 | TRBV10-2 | CASSALAGGPGEQFF
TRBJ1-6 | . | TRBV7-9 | CASSSSGGSPLHF
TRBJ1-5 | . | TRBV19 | CASKFQGLGQPQHF
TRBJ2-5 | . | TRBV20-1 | CSASSVVGSAYQETQYF
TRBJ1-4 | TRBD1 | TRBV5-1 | CASRPGQGREKLFF
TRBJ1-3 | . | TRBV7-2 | CASSLGTAGSGNTIYF
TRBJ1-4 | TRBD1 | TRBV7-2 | CASSLGQGNEKLFF
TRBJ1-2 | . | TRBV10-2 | CASSEAGLSGYGYTF
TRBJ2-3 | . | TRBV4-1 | CASSAIQKTGTDTQYF
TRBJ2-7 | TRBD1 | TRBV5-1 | CASSSRTGGPSSYEQYF
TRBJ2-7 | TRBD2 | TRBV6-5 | CASSLDSSGRAYEQYF
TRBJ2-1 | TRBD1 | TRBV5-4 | CASSLGQGRNEQFF
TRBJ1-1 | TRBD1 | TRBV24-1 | CATSKMGPGGTEAFF
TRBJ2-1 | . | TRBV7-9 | CASSLDYAYNEQFF
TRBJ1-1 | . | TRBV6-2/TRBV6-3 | CASSYGQTTEAFF
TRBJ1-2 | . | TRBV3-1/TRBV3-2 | CASSQDGAGNNYGYTF
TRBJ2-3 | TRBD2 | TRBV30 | CAWSVRGRAAYDSDTQYF
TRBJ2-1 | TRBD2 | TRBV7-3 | CASSLISGSSGEQFF
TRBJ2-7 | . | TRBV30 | CAWGGRAYEQYF
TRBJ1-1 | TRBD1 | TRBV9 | CASSVEGARTEAFF
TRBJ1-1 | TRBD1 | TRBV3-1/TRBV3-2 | CASSQAGQENTEAFF
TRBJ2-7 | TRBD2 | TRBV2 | CASRGGQMTYF
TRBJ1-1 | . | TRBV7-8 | CASKKGGRMNTEAFF
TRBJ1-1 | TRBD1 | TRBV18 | CASSPATGPNTEAFF
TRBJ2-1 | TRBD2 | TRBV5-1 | CASSAEPSGSRNEQFF
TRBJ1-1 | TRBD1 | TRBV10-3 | CAISDPGQGSEAFF
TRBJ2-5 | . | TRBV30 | CAWSALQETQYF
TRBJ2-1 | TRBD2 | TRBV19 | CASSAIRTSGRSGSRNEQFF
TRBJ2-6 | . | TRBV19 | CASSIEVGGTGANVLTF
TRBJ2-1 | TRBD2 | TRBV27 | CASSYYSGRRYEQFF
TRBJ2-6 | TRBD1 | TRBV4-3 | CASSLDLPGQGTSGANVLTF
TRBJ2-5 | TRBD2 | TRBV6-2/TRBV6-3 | CASSLGLAGGETQYF
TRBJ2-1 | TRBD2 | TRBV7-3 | CASSLRLAGVGEQFF
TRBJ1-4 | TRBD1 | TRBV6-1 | CASRKDRVGGLFF